This T cell receptor (beta chain) was recorded in a study of blood T cell repertoires in COVID-19. Study in general: Samples came from the United States, Italy and Spain, spanning acute and convalescent COVID-19.

CDR3 length: 16 amino acids. Germline trimming cut 4 bases from V and 7 bases from J; bases unmatched to any gene: 7. The V gene's germline CDR1 is KGHDR and CDR2 SFDVKD. As originally analysed: How many nucleated cells were present was estimated from reference gene primer amplification. Sequenced by immunoSEQ multiplex PCR; TCRdb stores in-frame clones only, minus some. That table gives V, J and clone size, and the DNA gave D and trimming. The data show tens of thousands of clones, with 65% to 90% seen just once and 10% to 15% held by the top ten. The sequence came from a human donor in a cohort sampled during active COVID-19. Sequencing was done on a sample of peripheral blood. The rearrangement joins TRBV24-1 to TRBJ2-1, with 12 bases matching TRBD2. CDR3 DNA: TGTGCCACCAGTGACCGGACTAGCGGGATAGCGAATGAGCAGTTCTTC. This gives the protein CATSDRTSGIANEQFF.